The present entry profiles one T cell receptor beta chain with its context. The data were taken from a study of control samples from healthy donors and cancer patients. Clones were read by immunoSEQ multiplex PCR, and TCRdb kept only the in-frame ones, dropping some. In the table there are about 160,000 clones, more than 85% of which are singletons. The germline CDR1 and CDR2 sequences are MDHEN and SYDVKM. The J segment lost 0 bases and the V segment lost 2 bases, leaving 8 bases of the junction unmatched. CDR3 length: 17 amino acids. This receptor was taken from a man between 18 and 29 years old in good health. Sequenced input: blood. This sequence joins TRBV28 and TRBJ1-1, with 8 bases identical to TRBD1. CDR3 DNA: TGTGCCAGCAGTTTAGGAGACAGGGGACTCTTGAACACTGAAGCTTTCTTT. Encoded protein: CASSLGDRGLLNTEAFF.